The source of this T cell receptor beta chain is a study of patients and donors after allogeneic stem cell transplantation. TCRdb fed the RT-PCR reads into MiXCR, producing one record per CDR3 protein. The table lists roughly 40,000 distinct CDR3 sequences, more than 30% of them singletons. The CDR3 consists of 16 residues. Trimming removed 5 bases at V and 2 bases at J, with 18 bases between. Germline-derived CDR1 and CDR2 are MNHEY and SVGAGI. There are a few counts of this clonotype. The chain joins TRBV6-5 to TRBJ2-5; the D gene could be TRBD1 or TRBD2 (5 bases each). The TCR sequence derives from a human donor who was either an allogeneic HSCT recipient or a stem cell or donor lymphocyte infusion donor (not recorded which). It is not recorded whose cells these are; they may come from a transplant donor. The sequenced sample was blood, either unsorted or a sorted T cell fraction (not recorded which). The CDR3 coding sequence is TGTGCCAGCAGTCGCGGGCTTACAGGCGTTCAAGAGACCCAGTACTTC. Residues: CASSRGLTGVQETQYF.